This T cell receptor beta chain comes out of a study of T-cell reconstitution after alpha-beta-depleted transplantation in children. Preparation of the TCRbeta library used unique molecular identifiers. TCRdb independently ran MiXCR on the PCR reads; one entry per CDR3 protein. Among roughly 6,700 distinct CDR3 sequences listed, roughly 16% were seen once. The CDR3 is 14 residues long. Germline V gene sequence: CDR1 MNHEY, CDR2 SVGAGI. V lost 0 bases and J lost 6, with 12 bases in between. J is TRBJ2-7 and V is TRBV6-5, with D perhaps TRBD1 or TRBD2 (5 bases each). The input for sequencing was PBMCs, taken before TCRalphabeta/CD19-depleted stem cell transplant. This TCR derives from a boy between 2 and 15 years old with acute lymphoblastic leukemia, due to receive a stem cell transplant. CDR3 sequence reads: CASSYSSGRSEQYF. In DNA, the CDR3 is TGTGCCAGCAGTTACTCGTCAGGGAGAAGCGAGCAGTACTTC.